This T cell receptor beta chain was profiled in a study of T cells in Graves' hyperthyroidism and ophthalmopathy. Researchers amplified the TCR beta CDR3 regions from RNA transcripts. The study used the HTBI primer set for a first-round RT-PCR of the TCR CDR3. TCRdb analysed the multiplex PCR reads with MiXCR anew, one entry per CDR3 protein. Here the sample spans a few hundred thousand distinct CDR3 sequences, roughly 25% being singletons. This CDR3 contains 17 residues. CDR1 is MNHEY and CDR2 is SMNVEV in the germline V gene (reference sequence). V shed 2 bases, J shed 3 bases, and the junction held 13 bases outside the gene matches. This clonotype has a count of ten or more. Its antigen is not known. Over 18 months, lack of ophthalmopathy progression marked Graves' hyperthyroidism as stable. Hyperthyroidism, newly diagnosed and lasting under 2 months, affected patients aged 18 to 65. The study, taken as a whole, reports: With a median lead of around 6.7 months before onset, the model predicted ophthalmopathy. Blood also contained most expanded thyroid clonotypes above 0.001.

The chain uses TRBV27 and TRBJ2-7; 7 nucleotides agree with TRBD2. Sequenced: blood. This clonotype was obtained from a man aged 45-65 years with Graves' hyperthyroidism. The CDR3 DNA reads as TGTGCCAGCAGTTTACGGGGTGGCGGGAGCGATATCTACGAGCAGTACTTC. Its protein product is CASSLRGGGSDIYEQYF.